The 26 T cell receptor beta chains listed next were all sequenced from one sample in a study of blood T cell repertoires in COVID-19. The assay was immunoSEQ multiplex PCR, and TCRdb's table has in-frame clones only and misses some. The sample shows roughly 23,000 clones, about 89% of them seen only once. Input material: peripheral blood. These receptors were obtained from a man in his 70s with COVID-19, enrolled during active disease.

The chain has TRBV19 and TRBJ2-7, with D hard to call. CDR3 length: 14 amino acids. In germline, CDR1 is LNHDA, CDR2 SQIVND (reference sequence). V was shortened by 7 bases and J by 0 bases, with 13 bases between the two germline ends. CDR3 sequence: CASNREMSSYEQYF. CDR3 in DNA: TGTGCCAGTAATCGAGAGATGAGCTCCTACGAGCAGTACTTC. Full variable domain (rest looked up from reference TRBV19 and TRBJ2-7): DGGITQSPKYLFRKEGQNVTLSCEQNLNHDAMYWYRQDPGQGLRLIYYSQIVNDFQKGDIAEGYSVSREKKESFPLTVTSAQKNPTAFYLCASNREMSSYEQYFGPGTRLTVT.

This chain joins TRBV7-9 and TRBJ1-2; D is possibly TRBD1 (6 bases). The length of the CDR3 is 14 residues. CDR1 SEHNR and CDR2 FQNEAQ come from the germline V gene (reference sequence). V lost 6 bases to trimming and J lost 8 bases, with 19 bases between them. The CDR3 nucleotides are TGTGCCAGCAGTTCCCGGGGGGCGGGGGAAGGCTACACCTTC. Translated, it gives CASSSRGAGEGYTF. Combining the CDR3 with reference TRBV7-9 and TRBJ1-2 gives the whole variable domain DTGVSQNPRHKITKRGQNVTFRCDPISEHNRLYWYRQTLGQGPEFLTYFQNEAQLEKSRLLSDRFSAERPKGSFSTLEIQRTEQGDSAMYLCASSSRGAGEGYTFGSGTRLTVV.

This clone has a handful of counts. The CDR3 here is CASSFEGNQPQHF. The CDR3 nucleotides are TGTGCCAGCAGCTTTGAGGGCAATCAGCCCCAGCATTTT. This sequence joins TRBV7-9 and TRBJ1-5; D ambiguous. The CDR3 covers 13 residues. Germline V gives CDR1 SEHNR, CDR2 FQNEAQ (reference sequence). The germline V and J ends were trimmed by 3 bases and 2 bases, with 5 bases remaining between them.

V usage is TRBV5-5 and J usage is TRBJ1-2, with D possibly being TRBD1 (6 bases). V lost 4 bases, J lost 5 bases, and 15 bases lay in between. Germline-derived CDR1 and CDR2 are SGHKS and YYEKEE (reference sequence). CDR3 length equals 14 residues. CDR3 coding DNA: TGTGCCAGCAGCCCCACCAGGGGTAATTATGGCTACACCTTC. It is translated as CASSPTRGNYGYTF. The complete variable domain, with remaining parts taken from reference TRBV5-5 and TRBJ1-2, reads DAGVTQSPTHLIKTRGQQVTLRCSPISGHKSVSWYQQVLGQGPQFIFQYYEKEERGRGNFPDRFSARQFPNYSSELNVNALLLGDSALYLCASSPTRGNYGYTFGSGTRLTVV.

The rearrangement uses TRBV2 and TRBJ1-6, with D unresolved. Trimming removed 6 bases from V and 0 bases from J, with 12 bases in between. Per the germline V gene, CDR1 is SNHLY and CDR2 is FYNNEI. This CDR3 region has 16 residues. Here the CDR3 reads CASRELGSSYNSPLHF. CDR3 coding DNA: TGTGCCAGCAGGGAATTGGGGAGCTCCTATAATTCACCCCTCCACTTT.

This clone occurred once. CDR3 DNA: TGTGCCAGTAGTATTCCCCCATGGGGAGGTAATCAGCCCCAGCATTTT. It yields the protein CASSIPPWGGNQPQHF. The J gene is TRBJ1-5, the V gene TRBV19; D is undetermined. The CDR3 runs 16 residues. Deletions cut 3 bases from V and 4 bases from J, with 16 bases between. Looked up from germline, CDR1 is LNHDA and CDR2 is SQIVND (reference sequence).

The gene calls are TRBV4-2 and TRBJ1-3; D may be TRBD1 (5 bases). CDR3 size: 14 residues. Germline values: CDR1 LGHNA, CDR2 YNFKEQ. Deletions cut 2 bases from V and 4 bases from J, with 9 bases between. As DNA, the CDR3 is TGTGCCAGCAGCCAAAACAGGCGGGGAAACACCATATATTTT. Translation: CASSQNRRGNTIYF.

The CDR3 DNA reads as TGTGCCAGCCGCCTCACGGAGCACACTGAGCAGTTCTTC. It encodes CASRLTEHTEQFF. This chain joins TRBV7-2 and TRBJ2-1; no firm D call. V dropped 8 bases and J dropped 9 bases, with 17 bases sitting between them. From germline, CDR1 is SGHTA and CDR2 FQGNSA. The CDR3 covers 13 residues.

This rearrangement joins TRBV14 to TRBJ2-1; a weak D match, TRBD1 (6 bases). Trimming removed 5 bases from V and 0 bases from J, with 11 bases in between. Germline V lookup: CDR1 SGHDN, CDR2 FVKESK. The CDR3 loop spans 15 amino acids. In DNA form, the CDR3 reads TGTGCCAGCAGCTGGGGGCGTAGCTCCTACAATGAGCAGTTCTTC. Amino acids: CASSWGRSSYNEQFF.

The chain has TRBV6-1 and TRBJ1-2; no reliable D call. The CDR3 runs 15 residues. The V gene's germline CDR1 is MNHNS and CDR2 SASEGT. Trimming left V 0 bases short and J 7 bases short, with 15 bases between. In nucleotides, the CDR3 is TGTGCCAGCAGTGAAGCGCTTCCCGGGTTGAGTGGCTACACCTTC. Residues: CASSEALPGLSGYTF.

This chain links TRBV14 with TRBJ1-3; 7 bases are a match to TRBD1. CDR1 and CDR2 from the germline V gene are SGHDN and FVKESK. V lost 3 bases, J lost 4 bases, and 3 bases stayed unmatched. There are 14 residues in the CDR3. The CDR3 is CASSQAGGGNTIYF. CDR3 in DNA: TGTGCCAGCAGCCAGGCAGGGGGAGGAAACACCATATATTTT.

CDR3 loop: CASSPVSGSYNEQFF. The CDR3, as DNA: TGTGCCAGCAGCCCCGTGAGCGGGAGCTACAATGAGCAGTTCTTC. V is TRBV11-2 and J is TRBJ2-1, with 8 nucleotides matching TRBD2. The CDR3 extends over 15 amino acids. V dropped 5 bases and J dropped 3; count of bases not matched to a gene: 6. Germline V gene data show CDR1 as SGHAT and CDR2 as FQNNGV.

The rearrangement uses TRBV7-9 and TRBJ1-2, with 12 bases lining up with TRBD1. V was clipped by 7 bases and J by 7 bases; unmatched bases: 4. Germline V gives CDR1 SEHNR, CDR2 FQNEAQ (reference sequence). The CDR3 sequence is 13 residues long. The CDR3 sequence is CASKGQGAGGYTF. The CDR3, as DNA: TGTGCCAGCAAGGGACAGGGGGCTGGTGGCTACACCTTC.

DNA of the CDR3: TGTGCCAGCAGCTTGGGTATCAGGGCAACCTCTGGAAACACCATATATTTT. It encodes CASSLGIRATSGNTIYF. This chain links TRBV5-5 with TRBJ1-3, with D possibly TRBD1 on 5 matching bases. This CDR3 region has 17 residues. V dropped 0 bases and J dropped 0 bases, with 13 bases sitting between them. Germline CDR1 SGHKS, CDR2 YYEKEE (reference sequence).

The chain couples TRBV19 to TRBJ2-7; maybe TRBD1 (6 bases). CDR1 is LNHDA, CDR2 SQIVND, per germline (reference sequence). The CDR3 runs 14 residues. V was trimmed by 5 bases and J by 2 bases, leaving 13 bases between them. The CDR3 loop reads CASSFNRVPYEQYF. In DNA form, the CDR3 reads TGTGCCAGTAGTTTCAACAGGGTCCCCTACGAGCAGTACTTC.

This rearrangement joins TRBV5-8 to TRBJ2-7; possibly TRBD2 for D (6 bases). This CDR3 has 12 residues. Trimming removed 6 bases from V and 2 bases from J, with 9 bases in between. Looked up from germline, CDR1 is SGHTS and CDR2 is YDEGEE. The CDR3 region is CASTGGAYEQYF. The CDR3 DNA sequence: TGTGCCAGCACCGGGGGAGCCTACGAGCAGTACTTC.

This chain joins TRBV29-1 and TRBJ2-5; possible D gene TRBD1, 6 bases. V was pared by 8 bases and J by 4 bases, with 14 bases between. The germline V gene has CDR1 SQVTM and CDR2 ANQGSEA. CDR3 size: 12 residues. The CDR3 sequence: CSSGLGAETQYF. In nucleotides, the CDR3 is TGCAGCTCTGGTCTGGGGGCAGAGACCCAGTACTTC.

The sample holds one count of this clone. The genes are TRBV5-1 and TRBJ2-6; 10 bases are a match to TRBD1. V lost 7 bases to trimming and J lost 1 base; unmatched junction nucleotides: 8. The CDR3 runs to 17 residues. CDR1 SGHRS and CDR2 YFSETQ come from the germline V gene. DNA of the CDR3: TGCGCCAGCTCTGGGACAGGGGAACGTTCTGGGGCCAACGTCCTGACTTTC. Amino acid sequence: CASSGTGERSGANVLTF.

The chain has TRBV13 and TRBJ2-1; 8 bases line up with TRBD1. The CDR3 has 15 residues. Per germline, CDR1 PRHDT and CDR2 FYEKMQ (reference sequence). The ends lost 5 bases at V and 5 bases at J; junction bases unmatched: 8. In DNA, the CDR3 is TGTGCCAGCAGCGTCCGGGACAGGTGGGACAATGAGCAGTTCTTC. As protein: CASSVRDRWDNEQFF. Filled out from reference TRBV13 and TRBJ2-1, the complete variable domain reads AAGVIQSPRHLIKEKRETATLKCYPIPRHDTVYWYQQGPGQDPQFLISFYEKMQSDKGSIPDRFSAQQFSDYHSELNMSSLELGDSALYFCASSVRDRWDNEQFFGPGTRLTVL.

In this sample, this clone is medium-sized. In DNA, the CDR3 is TGCGCCAGCAGCCAAGATTGGGGGGGCTACTACGAGCAGTACTTC. This encodes CASSQDWGGYYEQYF. The chain recombines TRBV4-1 with TRBJ2-7; D might be TRBD2 (7 bases). Germline loops: CDR1 MGHRA, CDR2 YSYEKL. The CDR3 is 15 amino acids. Trimming took off 0 bases at V and 3 bases at J, with 12 bases between the two ends.

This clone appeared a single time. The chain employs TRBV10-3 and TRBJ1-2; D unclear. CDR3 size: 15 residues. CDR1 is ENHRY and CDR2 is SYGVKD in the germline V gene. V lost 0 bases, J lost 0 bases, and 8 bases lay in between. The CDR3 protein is CAISESPGTNYGYTF. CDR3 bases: TGTGCCATCAGTGAGTCCCCAGGAACTAACTATGGCTACACCTTC.

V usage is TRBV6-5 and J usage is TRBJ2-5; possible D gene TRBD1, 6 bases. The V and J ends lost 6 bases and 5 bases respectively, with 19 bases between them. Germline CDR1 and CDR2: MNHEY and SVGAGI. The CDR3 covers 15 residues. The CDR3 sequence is CASRKWSGDKETQYF. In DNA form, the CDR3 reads TGTGCCAGCAGAAAATGGAGTGGGGACAAGGAGACCCAGTACTTC.

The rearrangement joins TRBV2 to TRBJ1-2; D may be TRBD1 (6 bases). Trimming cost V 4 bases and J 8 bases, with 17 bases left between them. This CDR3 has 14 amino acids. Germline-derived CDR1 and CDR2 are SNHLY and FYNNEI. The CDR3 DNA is TGTGCCAGCAGTGTCCAGGGGATGTCCCTAGGCTACACCTTC. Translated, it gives CASSVQGMSLGYTF.

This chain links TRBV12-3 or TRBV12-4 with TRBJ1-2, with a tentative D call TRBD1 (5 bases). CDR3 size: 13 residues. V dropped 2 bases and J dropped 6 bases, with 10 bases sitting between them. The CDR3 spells CASSLWGADGYTF. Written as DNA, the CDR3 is TGTGCCAGCAGTTTATGGGGCGCGGATGGCTACACCTTC.

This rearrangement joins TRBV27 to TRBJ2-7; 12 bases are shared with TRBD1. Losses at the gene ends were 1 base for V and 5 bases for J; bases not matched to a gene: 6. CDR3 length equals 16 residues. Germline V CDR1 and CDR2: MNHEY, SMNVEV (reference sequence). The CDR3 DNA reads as TGTGCCAGCAGTTTATGGGGACAGGGGGCGGAGGACGAGCAGTACTTC. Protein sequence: CASSLWGQGAEDEQYF.

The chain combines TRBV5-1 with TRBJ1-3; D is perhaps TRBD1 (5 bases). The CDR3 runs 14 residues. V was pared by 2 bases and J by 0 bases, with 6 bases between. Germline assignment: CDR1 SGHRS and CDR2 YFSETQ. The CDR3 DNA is TGCGCCAGCAGCTTTGACAGCTCTGGAAACACCATATATTTT. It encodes CASSFDSSGNTIYF.